This is a list of T cell receptor beta chains from one sample in a study of blood T cell repertoires in COVID-19. The data were produced by immunoSEQ multiplex PCR, yet TCRdb's version contains in-frame clones alone and is incomplete. Of 300,000 to 450,000 clones listed, roughly 85% are singletons. Sequencing used peripheral blood. These receptors came from a woman between 18 and 29 years old with acute or convalescent COVID-19. Each CDR3 is given with its conserved first and last residue. The order of the fields is clone size, D gene, J gene, V gene, CDR3 DNA, CDR3 protein. A D gene is named only where the DNA matches it firmly. Clone size is not always given. Where it is, it says once, few, many or a class for expanded clones.

size: .; D: .; J: TRBJ1-1; V: TRBV7-9; DNA: TGTGCCAGCCCCTTAGCGGGTGAGGGATTCACTGAAGCTTTCTTT; CDR3: CASPLAGEGFTEAFF
size: .; D: .; J: TRBJ2-1; V: TRBV7-3; DNA: TGTGCCAGCAGCTTAAAAGGGGGCTCCTACAATGAGCAGTTCTTC; CDR3: CASSLKGGSYNEQFF
size: .; D: TRBD1; J: TRBJ2-5; V: TRBV29-1; DNA: TGCAGCGTTGATTTAAGAATCAATCTGGACAGGGAGGAAGAGACCCAGTACTTC; CDR3: CSVDLRINLDREEETQYF
size: .; D: TRBD2; J: TRBJ2-7; V: TRBV19; DNA: TGTGCCAGTACCCAACGCGGGGGGGGTCCCCACGAGCAGTACTTC; CDR3: CASTQRGGGPHEQYF
size: .; D: .; J: TRBJ1-2; V: TRBV5-4; DNA: TGTGCCAGCAGCTACTTTACAGGGACCTATGGCTACACCTTC; CDR3: CASSYFTGTYGYTF
size: .; D: TRBD1; J: TRBJ2-7; V: TRBV9; DNA: TGTGCCAGCAGCGCGGAAGACAGGGGGGACGAGCAGTACTTC; CDR3: CASSAEDRGDEQYF
size: .; D: .; J: TRBJ1-2; V: TRBV19; DNA: TGTGCCAGTAGTACCCTGGGACAAATCGGTGGGAGAGTTGGCTACACCTTC; CDR3: CASSTLGQIGGRVGYTF
size: .; D: .; J: TRBJ1-5; V: TRBV15; DNA: TGTGCCACCAGCGCCCAAGCGGCAGTTAATCAGCCCCAGCATTTT; CDR3: CATSAQAAVNQPQHF
size: few; D: .; J: TRBJ1-6; V: TRBV13; DNA: TGTGCCAGCAGCCTCGAGGGCAATTCACCCCTCCACTTT; CDR3: CASSLEGNSPLHF
size: .; D: TRBD2; J: TRBJ2-1; V: TRBV5-6; DNA: TGTGCCAGCAGCTTGGTCGGGAGACTAGCGGGAGGGGATGAGCAGTTCTTC; CDR3: CASSLVGRLAGGDEQFF
size: .; D: .; J: TRBJ1-2; V: TRBV7-9; DNA: TGTGCCAGCAGCCGCGGGGGGCCGATACCCGGCTACACCTTC; CDR3: CASSRGGPIPGYTF
size: .; D: .; J: TRBJ2-2; V: TRBV9; DNA: TGTGCCAGCAGCGATAGCGCCGGGGAGCTGTTTTTT; CDR3: CASSDSAGELFF
size: .; D: .; J: TRBJ1-2; V: TRBV12-2; DNA: TGTGCAAGTCGCTTACCCCCAGGACAGGAGTTCTATGGCTACACCTTC; CDR3: CASRLPPGQEFYGYTF
size: few; D: TRBD1; J: TRBJ2-2; V: TRBV6-2/TRBV6-3; DNA: TGTGCCAGCAGTACAGGGGCGTACACCGGGGAGCTGTTTTTT; CDR3: CASSTGAYTGELFF
size: .; D: TRBD1; J: TRBJ2-7; V: TRBV5-1; DNA: TGCGCCAGCAGCTCGATCACCGGGACAGGGCACCACGAGCAGTACTTC; CDR3: CASSSITGTGHHEQYF
size: .; D: .; J: TRBJ2-1; V: TRBV12-5; DNA: TGTGCTAGTGCCCGACTAGGAGAGGACAATGAGCAGTTCTTC; CDR3: CASARLGEDNEQFF
size: .; D: TRBD2; J: TRBJ2-3; V: TRBV11-2; DNA: TGTGCCAGCAGCTTCCTCCAGCGGGGGAGAGATACGCAGTATTTT; CDR3: CASSFLQRGRDTQYF
size: .; D: TRBD1; J: TRBJ1-1; V: TRBV19; DNA: TGTGCCAGTAGTCAGACAGGGATGAACACTGAAGCTTTCTTT; CDR3: CASSQTGMNTEAFF
size: .; D: .; J: TRBJ2-7; V: TRBV27; DNA: TGTGCCAGCATGGAGGACAGCTCCTACGAGCAGTACTTC; CDR3: CASMEDSSYEQYF
size: .; D: .; J: TRBJ2-2; V: TRBV28; DNA: TGTGCCAGCAGTAGGACAGCCCCGGACACCGGGGAGCTGTTTTTT; CDR3: CASSRTAPDTGELFF
size: .; D: TRBD1; J: TRBJ2-7; V: TRBV19; DNA: TGTGCCAGCTCGGGACAGGGGCTCCACGAGCAGTACTTC; CDR3: CASSGQGLHEQYF
size: many; D: TRBD1; J: TRBJ1-2; V: TRBV27; DNA: TGTGCCAGCAGTCGGACAGGCCAAGGAGGCTACACCTTC; CDR3: CASSRTGQGGYTF
size: .; D: .; J: TRBJ1-1; V: TRBV5-8; DNA: TGTGCCAGCAGCTTGCCCGGGGACACTGAAGCTTTCTTT; CDR3: CASSLPGDTEAFF
size: .; D: .; J: TRBJ2-1; V: TRBV9; DNA: TGTGCCAGCAACCGGGGGGCATCCTACAATGAGCAGTTCTTC; CDR3: CASNRGASYNEQFF